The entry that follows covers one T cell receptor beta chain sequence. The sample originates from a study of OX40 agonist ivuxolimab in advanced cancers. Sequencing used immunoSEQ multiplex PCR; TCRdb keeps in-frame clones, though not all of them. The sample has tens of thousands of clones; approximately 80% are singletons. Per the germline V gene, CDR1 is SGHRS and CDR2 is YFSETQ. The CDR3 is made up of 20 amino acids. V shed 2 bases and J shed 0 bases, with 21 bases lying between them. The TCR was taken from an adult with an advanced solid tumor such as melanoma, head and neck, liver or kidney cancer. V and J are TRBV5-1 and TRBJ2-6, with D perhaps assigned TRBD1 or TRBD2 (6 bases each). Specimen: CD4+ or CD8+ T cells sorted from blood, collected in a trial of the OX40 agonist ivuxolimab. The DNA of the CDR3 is TGCGCCAGCAGCTTACGCCTTGGCGGGACACCAAGCTCTGGGGCCAACGTCCTGACTTTC. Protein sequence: CASSLRLGGTPSSGANVLTF.